Here is one TCR beta chain with its context. Its target is not known. This record belongs to a study of regulatory T cells in long-lasting Graves disease. Background on the study: The study counted Graves' disease as persistent given over 5 years of antithyroid drugs and positive TSH receptor antibodies.

HTBI primers from iRepertoire and Arm-PCR of CDR3 regions yielded the TCR beta libraries. MiXCR, applied by TCRdb to the multiplex PCR reads, yields one record per CDR3 protein. The profile covers about 310,000 distinct CDR3 sequences, with approximately 20% appearing a single time and 56% taken by the ten largest. Overall study results and limits: It was peripheral blood alone, not thyroid tissue, that was studied. Persistent Graves' cases showed lower TCR diversity than newly diagnosed cases. Segments TRBV28, TRBJ1-2 and TRBJ2-5 showed preferential usage in persistent disease.

Noted time point: persistent/refractory GD, antithyroid drugs over 5 years with positive TRAb. After RNA was extracted from PBMCs, the TCR library was made from it. This CDR3 is built from 15 residues. After removal of 4 bases from V and 4 bases from J, the junction contained 5 bases not matched to a gene. The germline V gene encodes CDR1 KGHSH and CDR2 LQKENI. This specimen was peripheral blood mononuclear cells (PBMCs), taken when the disease was refractory, from a patient treated with antithyroid drugs. The rearrangement uses TRBV18 and TRBJ2-1; 9 bases match TRBD1. The receptor was isolated from a female donor with Graves disease. The CDR3 region is CASSLGTGLYNEQFF. CDR3 DNA sequence: TGTGCCAGCTCACTCGGGACAGGGTTGTACAATGAGCAGTTCTTC.